Reported below is one T cell receptor (beta chain). Its specificity is unknown. This specimen belongs to a study of regulatory T cells in long-lasting Graves disease. Study conclusions and caveats: Persistent disease was associated with favored TRBV28 usage and with favored use of TRBJ1-2 and TRBJ2-5.

Library construction for TCR beta used iRepertoire HTBI primers and Arm-PCR of CDR3 regions. TCRdb independently ran MiXCR on the multiplex PCR reads; one entry per CDR3 protein. The sample lists 450,000 to 600,000 distinct CDR3 sequences; about a sixth were seen once. Noted time point: newly diagnosed GD, antithyroid drugs for less than 3 months. PBMC-extracted RNA yielded the TCR library. V trimming: 4 bases; J trimming: 5 bases; junction bases outside the gene matches: 12. This CDR3 region has 17 residues. CDR1 and CDR2 from the germline V gene are SGHKS and YYEKEE (reference sequence). The same data also went into a second study, on T cells in Graves' hyperthyroidism and ophthalmopathy.

The source was peripheral blood mononuclear cells (PBMCs), collected at new diagnosis, from a patient treated with antithyroid drugs. This clonotype was sampled from a man aged 40-55 years with Graves disease. This chain joins TRBV5-5 and TRBJ1-2; TRBD1 agrees at 12 bases. Here the CDR3 reads CASSPPGQGAVSYGYTF. CDR3 in DNA: TGTGCCAGCAGCCCTCCGGGACAGGGGGCGGTGAGTTATGGCTACACCTTC.